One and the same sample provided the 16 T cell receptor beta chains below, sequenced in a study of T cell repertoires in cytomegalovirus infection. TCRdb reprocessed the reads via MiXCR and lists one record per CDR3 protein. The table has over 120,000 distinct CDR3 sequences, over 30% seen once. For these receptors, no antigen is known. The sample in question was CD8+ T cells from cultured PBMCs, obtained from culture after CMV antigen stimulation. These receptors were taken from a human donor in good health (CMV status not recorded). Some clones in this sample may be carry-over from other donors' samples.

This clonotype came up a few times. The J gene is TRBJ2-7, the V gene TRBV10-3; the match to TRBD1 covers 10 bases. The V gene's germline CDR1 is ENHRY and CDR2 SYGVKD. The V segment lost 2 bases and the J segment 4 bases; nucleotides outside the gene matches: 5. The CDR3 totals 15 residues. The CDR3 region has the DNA TGTGCCATCAGTGAGCCCGACAGGGGGCTATACGAGCAGTACTTC. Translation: CAISEPDRGLYEQYF.

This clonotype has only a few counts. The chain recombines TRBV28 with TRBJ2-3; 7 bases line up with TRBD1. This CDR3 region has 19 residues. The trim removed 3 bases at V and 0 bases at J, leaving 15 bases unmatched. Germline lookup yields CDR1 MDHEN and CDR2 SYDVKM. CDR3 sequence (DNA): TGTGCCAGCAGTTTCACCATAGGCGACGACAGGGCTAGCACAGATACGCAGTATTTT. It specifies CASSFTIGDDRASTDTQYF.

The CDR3 protein is CASSIGVTYNEQFF. The CDR3 DNA reads TGTGCCAGTAGTATTGGTGTGACCTACAATGAGCAGTTCTTC. The chain carries TRBV19 and TRBJ2-1, with D unclear. Looked up from germline, CDR1 is LNHDA and CDR2 is SQIVND (reference sequence). The CDR3 extends over 14 amino acids. V was cut by 3 bases and J by 2 bases, with 8 bases left in between.

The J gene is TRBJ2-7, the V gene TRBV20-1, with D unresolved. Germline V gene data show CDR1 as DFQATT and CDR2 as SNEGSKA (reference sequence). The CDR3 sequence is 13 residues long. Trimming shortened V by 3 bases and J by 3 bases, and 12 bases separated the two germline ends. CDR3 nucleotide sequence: TGCAGTGCTAGTACTACCGGAGACTACGAGCAGTACTTC. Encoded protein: CSASTTGDYEQYF.

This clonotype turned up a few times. The CDR3 region is CASSAISNQPQHF. Here the CDR3 DNA reads TGTGCCAGCAGTGCCATTAGCAATCAGCCCCAGCATTTT. The rearrangement links TRBV27 to TRBJ1-5, with D uncertain. Trimming took off 5 bases at V and 0 bases at J, with 5 bases between the two ends. Germline V CDR1 and CDR2: MNHEY, SMNVEV (reference sequence). The length of the CDR3 is 13 residues.

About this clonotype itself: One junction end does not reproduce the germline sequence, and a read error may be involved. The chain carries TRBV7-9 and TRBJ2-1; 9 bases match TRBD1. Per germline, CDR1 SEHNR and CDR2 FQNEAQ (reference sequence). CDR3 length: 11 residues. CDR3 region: CASSWTGDGVF. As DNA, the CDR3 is TGTGCCAGCAGCTGGACAGGGGATGGGGTCTTC.

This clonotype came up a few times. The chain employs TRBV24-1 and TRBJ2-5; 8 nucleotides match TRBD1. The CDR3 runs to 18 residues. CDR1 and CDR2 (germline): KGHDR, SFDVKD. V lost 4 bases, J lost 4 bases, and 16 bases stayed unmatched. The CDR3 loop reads CATSEDREFTFGTETQYF. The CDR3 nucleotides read TGTGCCACCAGTGAGGACAGGGAGTTTACGTTTGGGACAGAGACCCAGTACTTC.

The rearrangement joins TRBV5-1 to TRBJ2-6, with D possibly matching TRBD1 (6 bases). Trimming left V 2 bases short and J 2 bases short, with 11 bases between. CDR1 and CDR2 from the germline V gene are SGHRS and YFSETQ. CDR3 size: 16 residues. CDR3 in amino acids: CASSFAGATGANVLTF. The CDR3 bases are TGCGCCAGCAGCTTCGCAGGGGCAACTGGGGCCAACGTCCTGACTTTC. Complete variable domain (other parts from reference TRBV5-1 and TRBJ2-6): KAGVTQTPRYLIKTRGQQVTLSCSPISGHRSVSWYQQTPGQGLQFLFEYFSETQRNKGNFPGRFSGRQFSNSRSEMNVSTLELGDSALYLCASSFAGATGANVLTFGAGSRLTVL.

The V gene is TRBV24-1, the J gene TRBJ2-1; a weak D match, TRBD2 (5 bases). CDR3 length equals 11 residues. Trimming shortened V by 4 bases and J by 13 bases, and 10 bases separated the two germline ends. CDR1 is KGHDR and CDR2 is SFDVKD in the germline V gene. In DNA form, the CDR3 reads TGTGCCACCAGTGACGGACTGACTCAGTTCTTC. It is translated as CATSDGLTQFF.

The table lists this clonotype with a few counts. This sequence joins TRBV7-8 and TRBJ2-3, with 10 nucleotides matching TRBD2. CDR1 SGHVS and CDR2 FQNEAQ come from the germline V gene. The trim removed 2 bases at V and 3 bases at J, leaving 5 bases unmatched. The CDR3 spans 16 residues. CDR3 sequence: CASSLLGLASTDTQYF. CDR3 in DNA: TGTGCCAGCAGCTTATTGGGACTAGCGTCAACAGATACGCAGTATTTT.

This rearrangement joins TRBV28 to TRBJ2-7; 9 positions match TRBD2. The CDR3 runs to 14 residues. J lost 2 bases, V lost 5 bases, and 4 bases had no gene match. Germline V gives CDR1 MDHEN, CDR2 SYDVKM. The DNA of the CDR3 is TGTGCCAGCAGTGAGCGGGGGGCGGCCTACGAGCAGTACTTC. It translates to CASSERGAAYEQYF.

CDR3 coding DNA: TGTGCCAGCAGTGACCTCAAGATCTACGAGCAGTACTTC. Encoded protein: CASSDLKIYEQYF. V usage is TRBV28 and J usage is TRBJ2-7; D call uncertain. The germline V gene has CDR1 MDHEN and CDR2 SYDVKM. The germline V and J ends were trimmed by 5 bases and 3 bases, with 11 bases remaining between them. This CDR3 comprises 13 residues. Variable domain in full (rest from reference TRBV28 and TRBJ2-7): DVKVTQSSRYLVKRTGEKVFLECVQDMDHENMFWYRQDPGLGLRLIYFSYDVKMKEKGDIPEGYSVSREKKERFSLILESASTNQTSMYLCASSDLKIYEQYFGPGTRLTVT.

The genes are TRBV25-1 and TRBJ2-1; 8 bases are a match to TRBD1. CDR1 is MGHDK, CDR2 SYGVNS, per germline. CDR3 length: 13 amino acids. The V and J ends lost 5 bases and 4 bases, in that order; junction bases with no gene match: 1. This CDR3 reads CASSWTGYNEQFF. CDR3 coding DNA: TGTGCCAGCAGTTGGACAGGGTACAATGAGCAGTTCTTC.

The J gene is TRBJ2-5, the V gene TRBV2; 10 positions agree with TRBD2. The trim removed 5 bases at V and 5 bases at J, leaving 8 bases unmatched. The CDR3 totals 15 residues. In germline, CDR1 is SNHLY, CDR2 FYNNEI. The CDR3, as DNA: TGTGCCAGCAGTATGAGCGGGGGGGCCGCGGAGACCCAGTACTTC. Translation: CASSMSGGAAETQYF.

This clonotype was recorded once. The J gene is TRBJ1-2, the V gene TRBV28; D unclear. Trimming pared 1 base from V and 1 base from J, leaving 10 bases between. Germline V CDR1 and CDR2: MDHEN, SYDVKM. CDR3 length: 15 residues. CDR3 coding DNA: TGTGCCAGCAGTTTATTAGGGAACCTTAACTATGGCTACACCTTC. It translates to CASSLLGNLNYGYTF.

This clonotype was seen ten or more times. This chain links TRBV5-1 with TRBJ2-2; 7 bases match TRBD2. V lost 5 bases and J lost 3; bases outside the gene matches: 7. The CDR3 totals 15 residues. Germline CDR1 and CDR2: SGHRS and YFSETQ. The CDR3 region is CASRPASGYTGELFF. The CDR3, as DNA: TGCGCCAGCAGGCCCGCTAGCGGTTACACCGGGGAGCTGTTTTTT.